One sample yielded the 3 T cell receptor beta chains listed below, sequenced in a study of T cell clonality in common variable immunodeficiency. This table comes from immunoSEQ multiplex PCR, and its TCRdb copy is limited to in-frame clones, with some not included. This table holds about 40,000 clones with no singletons; the top ten claim roughly 2.8%. Material for sequencing was peripheral blood mononuclear cells. The receptors derive from a person aged 18 to 70 in good health.

At least ten counts were recorded for this clone. CDR3 bases read: TGTGCCTGGAGTGTCACAGGGGGCCAGGGCAATCAGCCC. It translates to CAWSVTGGQGNQP. The entire CDR3 is CAWSVTGGQGNQPQHF. The rearrangement links TRBV30 to TRBJ1-5; 9 bases align to TRBD1. With the read ending 3 residues before the CDR3 end, the germline J gene is used to fill in that end. V shed 0 bases and J 2 bases; nucleotides not matched to a gene: 5. Germline CDR1 is GTSNPN and CDR2 is SVGIG (reference sequence). CDR3 length equals 16 residues.

This clone was seen many times. From the germline J gene comes the end of the CDR3, since the read stops 3 residues before it. The J gene is TRBJ2-1, the V gene TRBV4-1; D gene uncertain. Germline V gives CDR1 MGHRA, CDR2 YSYEKL. This CDR3 comprises 16 residues. Between the trimmed V and J ends, which lost 1 base and 0 bases, there was a span of 10 bases. The DNA read from the CDR3 is TGCGCCAGCAGCCAAGTTATCACTTCCTCCTACAATGAG. It is translated as CASSQVITSSYNE. The whole CDR3 sequence is CASSQVITSSYNEQFF.

This clone was detected ten times or more. The read ends 3 residues early relative to the CDR3; the germline J gene fills the gap. The chain recombines TRBV18 with TRBJ2-5; the match to TRBD2 covers 13 bases. With 6 bases clipped from V and 3 bases from J, the junction kept 4 bases outside the gene matches. Germline CDR1 reads KGHSH; CDR2 reads LQKENI. This CDR3 spans 15 amino acids. Partial CDR3 DNA: TGTGCCAGCTCCGGACTAGCGGGAGCGAAAGAGACC. The encoded protein is CASSGLAGAKET. The full CDR3 protein is CASSGLAGAKETQYF.